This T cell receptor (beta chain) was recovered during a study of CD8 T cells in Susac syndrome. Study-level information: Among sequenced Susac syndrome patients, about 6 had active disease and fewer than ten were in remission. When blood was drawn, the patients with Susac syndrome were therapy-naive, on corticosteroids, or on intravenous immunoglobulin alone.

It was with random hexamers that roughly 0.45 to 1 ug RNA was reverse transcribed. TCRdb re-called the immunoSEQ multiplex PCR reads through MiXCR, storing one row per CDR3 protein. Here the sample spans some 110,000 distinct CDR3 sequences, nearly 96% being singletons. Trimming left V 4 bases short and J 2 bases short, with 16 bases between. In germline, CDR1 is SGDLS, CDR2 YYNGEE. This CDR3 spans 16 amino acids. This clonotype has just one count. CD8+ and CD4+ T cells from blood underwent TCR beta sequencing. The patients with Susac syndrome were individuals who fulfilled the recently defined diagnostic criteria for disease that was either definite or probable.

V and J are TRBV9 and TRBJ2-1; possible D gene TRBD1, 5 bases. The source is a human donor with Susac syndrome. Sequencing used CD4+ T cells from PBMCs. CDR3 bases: TGTGCCAGCAGCCCCTTGACAGAGAACGCCTACAATGAGCAGTTCTTC. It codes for CASSPLTENAYNEQFF.